The 14 T cell receptor beta chains given below trace back to one sample, sequenced in a study of control samples from healthy donors and cancer patients (TCRdb year 2020). The method was the immunoSEQ multiplex PCR assay. TCRdb obtained this table from immuneACCESS and retained in-frame rearrangements with V and J assigned. These tables miss some clones; where compared with another copy, unresolved V genes account for less than half of the shortfall, and the remainder is unexplained. For this sample there are around 41,000 clones; around 94% appear just once. Jointly, the top ten make up more than 20% of the sample. Sequenced material: blood. The source of these receptors is a man aged 55 to 70 in good health.

The chain employs TRBV18 and TRBJ2-3; 7 bases are a match to TRBD2. CDR3 size: 13 residues. Germline CDR1 KGHSH, CDR2 LQKENI. Unmatched junction bases numbered 1, after V lost 3 bases and J lost 4 bases. The CDR3 region has the DNA TGTGCCAGCTCACCCCGGGAGGCAGATACGCAGTATTTT. It translates to CASSPREADTQYF.

For this clone: At one end, the junction sequence differs from germline, possibly due to a read error. The rearrangement links TRBV7-7 to TRBJ2-2, with no clear D. Germline CDR1 reads SSHAT; CDR2 reads FNYEAQ (reference sequence). The CDR3 totals 13 residues. CDR3 in DNA: TGTGCTAGCAGCTCTGGGTACACCGGGGAGCTGTTTTTT. Translated, it gives CASSSGYTGELFF.

The rearrangement links TRBV29-1 to TRBJ1-5; 8 bases match TRBD1. The CDR3 totals 14 residues. V lost 7 bases to trimming and J lost 4 bases; unmatched junction nucleotides: 9. Germline V CDR1 and CDR2: SQVTM, ANQGSEA. CDR3 sequence reads: CSASGGAGNQPQHF. In DNA form, the CDR3 reads TGCAGCGCCTCAGGGGGCGCTGGGAATCAGCCCCAGCATTTT.

This clone was seen once. This sequence joins TRBV24-1 and TRBJ2-1; TRBD2 might be the D (5 bases). Trimming took off 0 bases at V and 4 bases at J, with 15 bases between the two ends. CDR3 length equals 17 residues. CDR1 KGHDR and CDR2 SFDVKD come from the germline V gene. The CDR3 nucleotides read TGTGCCACCAGTGATTTGGGATCGGGGTCCGCATACAATGAGCAGTTCTTC. Protein sequence: CATSDLGSGSAYNEQFF.

This chain connects TRBV13 to TRBJ1-6; 8 nucleotides agree with TRBD1. Trimming at V came to 5 bases and at J to 9 bases, leaving 12 bases not matched to a gene. The length of the CDR3 is 16 residues. Germline V gene sequence: CDR1 PRHDT, CDR2 FYEKMQ (reference sequence). Written as DNA, the CDR3 is TGTGCCAGCAGCCCGTCGGGCGGACAGGGAACTTCACCCCTCCACTTT. Translation gives CASSPSGGQGTSPLHF.

This sequence joins TRBV6-5 and TRBJ2-7; TRBD1 agrees at 7 bases. Per germline, CDR1 MNHEY and CDR2 SVGAGI. The CDR3 is made up of 15 amino acids. The V segment lost 5 bases and the J segment 6 bases; nucleotides outside the gene matches: 13. CDR3 residues: CASSPEWNRGSEQYF. The CDR3 nucleotides are TGTGCCAGCAGTCCAGAATGGAACAGGGGAAGCGAGCAGTACTTC.

This chain uses TRBV29-1 with TRBJ1-2; 9 nucleotides agree with TRBD1. Germline CDR1 reads SQVTM; CDR2 reads ANQGSEA. The ends lost 6 bases at V and 8 bases at J; junction bases unmatched: 10. The CDR3 has 13 residues. The CDR3 region has the DNA TGCAGCGTCGCCGGGACAGGGTCTAGGGGCTACACCTTC. It encodes CSVAGTGSRGYTF.

With regard to this clone: The DNA is omitted, as the CDR3 cannot be located on it reliably, and the CDR3 follows TCRdb's listing. This rearrangement joins TRBV21-1 to TRBJ2-6. TRBV21-1 is described as a pseudogene. With termini counted, the CDR3 has 16 amino acids. CDR3 amino acids: CASKNSWGSGANVLTF.

The V gene is TRBV7-9, the J gene TRBJ1-5; TRBD1 matches at 7 bases. The CDR3 runs 14 residues. Germline assignment: CDR1 SEHNR and CDR2 FQNEAQ (reference sequence). The V gene end was trimmed by 4 bases and the J gene end by 9 bases; junction bases not matched to a gene: 9. This CDR3 reads CASSSRGGDRPQHF. CDR3 coding DNA: TGTGCCAGCAGCTCCAGGGGGGGGGATCGGCCCCAGCATTTT.

This rearrangement joins TRBV28 to TRBJ2-1; 11 nucleotides line up with TRBD1. V gave up 6 bases and J gave up 9 bases; unmatched junction bases: 13. The germline CDR1 and CDR2 sequences are MDHEN and SYDVKM. The CDR3 consists of 16 residues. CDR3 region: CASRPRTGGIKGEQFF. CDR3 DNA: TGTGCCAGCAGACCCCGGACAGGGGGCATAAAAGGTGAGCAGTTCTTC.

In this sample, this clone turned up a few times. The rearrangement uses TRBV27 and TRBJ2-7; D gene unclear. This CDR3 region has 13 residues. CDR1 is MNHEY, CDR2 SMNVEV, per germline (reference sequence). Trimming took off 8 bases at V and 1 base at J, with 12 bases between the two ends. The CDR3 region is CASSLPGSYEQYF. The DNA for the CDR3 is TGTGCCAGCTCTCTCCCAGGTTCCTACGAGCAGTACTTC.

This clone was detected only once. The chain combines TRBV6-1 with TRBJ2-5, with D maybe TRBD2 (6 bases). This CDR3 has 13 residues. Between the trimmed V and J ends, which lost 1 base and 5 bases, there was a span of 8 bases. The germline gives CDR1 MNHNS, CDR2 SASEGT. CDR3 sequence: CASSEGSGETQYF. The CDR3 DNA reads TGTGCCAGCAGTGAAGGCAGCGGGGAGACCCAGTACTTC.

The CDR3 DNA follows: TGTGCCAGTAGTGGGTCAGTGGCGGGAGATGGGGATACGCAGTATTTT. It codes for CASSGSVAGDGDTQYF. This chain uses TRBV19 with TRBJ2-3, with TRBD2 identical over 7 bases. The CDR3 runs to 16 residues. Trimming cost V 5 bases and J 6 bases; bases outside gene matches: 14. From germline, CDR1 is LNHDA and CDR2 SQIVND (reference sequence).

The chain employs TRBV6-1 and TRBJ2-1; perhaps TRBD1 as D (6 bases). Per the germline V gene, CDR1 is MNHNS and CDR2 is SASEGT. The CDR3 covers 17 residues. The germline V and J ends were trimmed by 3 bases and 4 bases, with 19 bases remaining between them. The CDR3 region has the DNA TGTGCCAGCAGTGAGATCTACAGGGTCACCGCTTACAATGAGCAGTTCTTC. This translates into CASSEIYRVTAYNEQFF.